What follows are 6 T cell receptor beta chains derived from one specimen sequenced in a study of shared clonotypes between healthy human individuals. Here immunoSEQ multiplex PCR was the method, and the copy in TCRdb shows in-frame clones only, minus some. The sample contains about 610,000 clones, about 97% of which appear only once. The sequencing input was naive CD4+ T cells sorted from blood. Noted subset: CD45RA+ positively selected. These TCRs come from a woman aged 25 to 39 in good health.

The V and J genes are TRBV19 and TRBJ1-2; D remains ambiguous. The CDR3 contains 13 residues. Trimming took off 3 bases at V and 5 bases at J, with 10 bases between the two ends. Germline CDR1 is LNHDA and CDR2 is SQIVND (reference sequence). As DNA, the CDR3 is TGTGCCAGTAGTATTAGGCCGGAATATGGCTACACCTTC. Translating it yields CASSIRPEYGYTF. The full variable domain, with the rest looked up from reference TRBV19 and TRBJ1-2, is DGGITQSPKYLFRKEGQNVTLSCEQNLNHDAMYWYRQDPGQGLRLIYYSQIVNDFQKGDIAEGYSVSREKKESFPLTVTSAQKNPTAFYLCASSIRPEYGYTFGSGTRLTVV.

The rearrangement joins TRBV7-2 to TRBJ2-5; D might be TRBD1 or TRBD2, each matching 6 bases. The J call may be in error: the DNA end matches TRBJ2-7 better. Germline V gene data show CDR1 as SGHTA and CDR2 as FQGNSA. CDR3 length: 14 residues. The CDR3 reads CASSFARDNYEQYF. The CDR3 DNA reads TGTGCCAGCAGCTTCGCGCGGGACAACTACGAGCAGTACTTC.

The count of this clone is one. The genes are TRBV28 and TRBJ2-7; D unclear. The CDR3 is made up of 11 amino acids. Trimming stripped 5 bases from V and 2 bases from J, with 4 bases between. Germline V gene sequence: CDR1 MDHEN, CDR2 SYDVKM. CDR3 in DNA: TGTGCCAGCAGTGTGGCCTACGAGCAGTACTTC. This gives the protein CASSVAYEQYF.

The sample holds one count of this clone. The V call is TRBV19, the J call TRBJ2-3; 9 nucleotides agree with TRBD2. This CDR3 spans 17 amino acids. CDR1 is LNHDA, CDR2 SQIVND, per germline (reference sequence). V shed 3 bases and J 3 bases; nucleotides not matched to a gene: 10. The CDR3 region has the DNA TGTGCCAGTAGTATGACCCGGGCTAGCGGGACGACAGATACGCAGTATTTT. Residues: CASSMTRASGTTDTQYF.

CDR3 nucleotides: TGTGCCAGCAGTCCCTTTTCTCAGGGGCTACCCCTTCTGAGCAATCAGCCCCAGCATTTT. The encoded protein is CASSPFSQGLPLLSNQPQHF. This chain joins TRBV28 and TRBJ1-5; maybe TRBD1 (6 bases). The CDR3 runs to 20 residues. The germline V gene encodes CDR1 MDHEN and CDR2 SYDVKM. Trimming took 5 bases from V and 1 from J, leaving 27 bases between them.

The chain joins TRBV28 to TRBJ2-7; 13 nucleotides match TRBD2. In germline, CDR1 is MDHEN, CDR2 SYDVKM. This CDR3 has 15 residues. V lost 1 base and J lost 10; bases outside the gene matches: 7. The CDR3 loop reads CASSLFRGLAGKQYF. CDR3 in DNA: TGTGCCAGCAGTTTATTTCGGGGACTAGCGGGAAAACAGTACTTC.